This T cell receptor (beta chain) was captured by sequencing in a study of control samples from healthy donors and cancer patients. Measured with immunoSEQ multiplex PCR; TCRdb has only the in-frame clones, and not every one. This sample has about 180,000 clones, with around 90% found just once. V was pared by 6 bases and J by 3 bases, with 13 bases of the junction left unmatched. The CDR3 has 17 amino acids. Germline V gives CDR1 LNHDA, CDR2 SQIVND (reference sequence). V usage is TRBV19 and J usage is TRBJ2-2; TRBD2 matches 7 bases. The TCR sequence derives from a woman aged 45-65 years in good health. The sequencing input was blood. CDR3 sequence: CASSTLAARGDTGELFF. In DNA, the CDR3 is TGTGCCAGTAGCACGCTAGCGGCCCGAGGGGACACCGGGGAGCTGTTTTTT.